This T cell receptor (beta chain) was recovered during a study of PD-1 blockade in classical Hodgkin lymphoma. Whole-study findings and limits: Compared with healthy donors, newly diagnosed patients reportedly showed lower baseline TCR diversity. Patients were excluded if nivolumab began under 1 year after ASCT (the autologous transplant).

Details on this clone: Its matching antigen is unknown.

Assay: immunoSEQ multiplex PCR; the TCRdb copy retains only in-frame clones and omits some. The sample yields tens of thousands of clones, 85% to 90% seen once. Per germline, CDR1 ENHRY and CDR2 SYGVKD. The CDR3 runs 14 residues. V gave up 10 bases and J gave up 1 base, with 14 bases separating them. All patients experienced relapse after autologous stem cell transplantation, and brentuximab vedotin exposure was variable. The patients, who had relapsed/refractory classical Hodgkin lymphoma, achieved best responses of complete response, partial response or progressive disease. The gene calls are TRBV10-3 and TRBJ1-5; perhaps TRBD1 as D (6 bases). This clonotype was obtained from a human donor with classical Hodgkin lymphoma. Source: peripheral blood mononuclear cells (PBMCs), taken at baseline. CDR3 sequence: CATPGQGSNQPQHF. The CDR3, as DNA: TGTGCCACTCCCGGTCAGGGGAGCAATCAGCCCCAGCATTTT.